Shown below are 17 T cell receptor beta chains from a single sample sequenced in a study of CXCR3-negative and CXCR3-positive naive CD8 T cells (dated by TCRdb to about 2019). Instrument on record: NextSeq 550. The Human TCR Profiling Kit (MiLaboratory) was used to make UMI-labeled 5' RACE TRB cDNA libraries. TCRdb reprocessed the reads and provides one entry for every CDR3 protein sequence; no DNA is given. This sample's table has entries for 4,500 to 7,000 distinct CDR3 sequences. Approximately 1.2% of the sample goes to the ten largest clones. Sequenced input: naive CXCR3- CD8+ T cells from blood. The meaning of the sample's cell subset or site label: CD45RO-CCR7+CD27+CD95- naive CD8+ T cells lacking CXCR3 (TNR3-). These receptors were collected from a human donor in good health. Some clones in this sample may be carry-over from other donors' samples.

The rearrangement links TRBV29-1 to TRBJ2-1. The germline CDR1 and CDR2 sequences are SQVTM and ANQGSEA. This CDR3 region has 16 residues. CDR3 residues: CSVDDLGPGSYNEQFF.

This clonotype shows up as medium-sized by frequency. The chain employs TRBV14 and TRBJ2-3; no DNA is available, so the TRBD1 call from TCRdb remains unchecked. Germline CDR1 SGHDN, CDR2 FVKESK. This CDR3 is 17 amino acids long. This chain's CDR3 is CASSLLSGTGGTDTQYF.

The rearrangement links TRBV6-6 to TRBJ2-2; as DNA is missing, the TRBD2 call by TCRdb cannot be tested. Germline CDR1 and CDR2: MNHNY and SVGAGI (reference sequence). CDR3 length: 16 amino acids. CDR3 residues: CASLALAGSRTGELFF.

The chain is built from TRBV29-1 and TRBJ2-1; TCRdb calls TRBD1, which cannot be checked without DNA. Germline CDR1 reads SQVTM; CDR2 reads ANQGSEA. The CDR3 is 13 amino acids. The CDR3 spells CSVGDRGYNEQFF.

Measured by frequency, this clonotype is medium-sized. The chain recombines TRBV29-1 with TRBJ2-7; TCRdb reports TRBD1, a call that lacks DNA to check it against. From germline, CDR1 is SQVTM and CDR2 ANQGSEA. CDR3 length equals 16 residues. CDR3 region: CSVGGIPGTGPYEQYF.

This clonotype is labeled medium-sized based on frequency. V is TRBV12-3 or TRBV12-4 and J is TRBJ2-1; the TCRdb call, TRBD1, lacks DNA for checking. The CDR3 is 16 amino acids. CDR3 protein: CASSSLGQASYNEQFF.

This clonotype is classed as medium-sized (0.01 to 0.1%) by frequency. The chain has TRBV5-4 and TRBJ1-2. This CDR3 is built from 13 residues. The germline V gene has CDR1 SGHNT and CDR2 YYREEE (reference sequence). CDR3 sequence: CASSLGLDYGYTF.

Measured by frequency, this clonotype is medium-sized (0.01 to 0.1%). The chain joins TRBV7-9 to TRBJ2-7; TCRdb's D call of TRBD2 is untestable without DNA. Germline CDR1 is SEHNR and CDR2 is FQNEAQ (reference sequence). The CDR3 has 21 residues. The CDR3: CASSSPSGRTSGQISSYEQYF.

This clonotype registers medium-sized (0.01 to 0.1%) by frequency. The chain links TRBV7-2 to TRBJ2-5; TCRdb proposes TRBD2, but this gene call is untestable without DNA. From germline, CDR1 is SGHTA and CDR2 FQGNSA. There are 19 residues in the CDR3. CDR3 sequence: CASSLSGASWREGEETQYF.

The chain joins TRBV29-1 to TRBJ2-7; TCRdb's D gene call, TRBD1, goes unchecked for lack of DNA. This CDR3 contains 13 residues. Germline assignment: CDR1 SQVTM and CDR2 ANQGSEA. The CDR3 loop is CSVDGANPYEQYF.

The gene calls are TRBV5-6 and TRBJ2-7; TCRdb's assignment of TRBD1 cannot be checked, as there is no DNA. The CDR3 covers 13 residues. Germline V gene data show CDR1 as SGHDT and CDR2 as YYEEEE. The CDR3 is CASSAGTAYEQYF.

The rearrangement links TRBV9 to TRBJ2-1; the D call from TCRdb, TRBD2, cannot be confirmed without DNA. The CDR3 has 15 amino acids. Germline-derived CDR1 and CDR2 are SGDLS and YYNGEE. CDR3 sequence: CASSQTSGGHNEQFF.

The rearrangement joins TRBV4-2 to TRBJ2-7; with no DNA, the TCRdb D assignment of TRBD1 cannot be verified. This CDR3 comprises 16 residues. Per germline, CDR1 LGHNA and CDR2 YNFKEQ. CDR3 protein: CASSQARTLNLYEQYF.

The rearrangement joins TRBV2 to TRBJ2-1. The germline gives CDR1 SNHLY, CDR2 FYNNEI. This CDR3 comprises 15 residues. CDR3 sequence reads: CASSEIGTNNNEQFF.

The rearrangement joins TRBV7-9 to TRBJ1-3. Per germline, CDR1 SEHNR and CDR2 FQNEAQ (reference sequence). This CDR3 is built from 14 residues. The CDR3 spells CASRPDRSGNTIYF.

Its frequency marks this clonotype as medium-sized. The chain carries TRBV6-5 and TRBJ1-6. The CDR3 is 15 residues long. Germline loops: CDR1 MNHEY, CDR2 SVGAGI. CDR3 amino acids: CASTYGGGGNSPLHF.

This clonotype is labeled medium-sized based on frequency. The CDR3 loop reads CASSQVPGGQETQYF. The chain uses TRBV4-1 and TRBJ2-5; the D call of TRBD1 rests on TCRdb alone, since no DNA is present to check it. Germline CDR1 reads MGHRA; CDR2 reads YSYEKL. The CDR3 has 15 amino acids.